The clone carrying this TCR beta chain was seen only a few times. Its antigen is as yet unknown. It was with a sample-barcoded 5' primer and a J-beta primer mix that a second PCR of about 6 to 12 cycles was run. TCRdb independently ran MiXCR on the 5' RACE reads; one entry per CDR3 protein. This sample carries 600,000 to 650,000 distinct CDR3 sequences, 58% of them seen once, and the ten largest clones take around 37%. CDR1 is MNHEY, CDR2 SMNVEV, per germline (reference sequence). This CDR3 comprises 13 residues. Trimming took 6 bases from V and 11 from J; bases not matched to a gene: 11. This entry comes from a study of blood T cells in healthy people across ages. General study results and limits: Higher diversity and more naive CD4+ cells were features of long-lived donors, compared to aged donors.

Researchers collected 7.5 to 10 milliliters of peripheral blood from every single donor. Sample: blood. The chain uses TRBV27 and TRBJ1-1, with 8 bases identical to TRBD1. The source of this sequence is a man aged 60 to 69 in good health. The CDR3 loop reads CASRIAGGERAFF. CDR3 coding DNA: TGTGCCAGCAGAATAGCAGGGGGCGAGCGTGCTTTCTTT.